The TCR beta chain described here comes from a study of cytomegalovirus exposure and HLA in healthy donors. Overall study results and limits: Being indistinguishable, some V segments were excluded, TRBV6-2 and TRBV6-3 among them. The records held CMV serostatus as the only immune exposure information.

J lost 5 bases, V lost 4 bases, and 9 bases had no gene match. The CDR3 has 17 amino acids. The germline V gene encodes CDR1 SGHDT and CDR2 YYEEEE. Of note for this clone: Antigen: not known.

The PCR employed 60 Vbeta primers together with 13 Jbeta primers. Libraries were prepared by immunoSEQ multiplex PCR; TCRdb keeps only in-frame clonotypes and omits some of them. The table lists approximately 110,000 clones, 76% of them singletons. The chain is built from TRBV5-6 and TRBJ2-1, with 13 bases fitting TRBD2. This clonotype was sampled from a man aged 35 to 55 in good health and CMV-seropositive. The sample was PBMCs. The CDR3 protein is CASSPGLAGKLNNEQFF. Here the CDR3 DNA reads TGTGCCAGCAGCCCGGGACTAGCGGGGAAACTTAACAATGAGCAGTTCTTC.